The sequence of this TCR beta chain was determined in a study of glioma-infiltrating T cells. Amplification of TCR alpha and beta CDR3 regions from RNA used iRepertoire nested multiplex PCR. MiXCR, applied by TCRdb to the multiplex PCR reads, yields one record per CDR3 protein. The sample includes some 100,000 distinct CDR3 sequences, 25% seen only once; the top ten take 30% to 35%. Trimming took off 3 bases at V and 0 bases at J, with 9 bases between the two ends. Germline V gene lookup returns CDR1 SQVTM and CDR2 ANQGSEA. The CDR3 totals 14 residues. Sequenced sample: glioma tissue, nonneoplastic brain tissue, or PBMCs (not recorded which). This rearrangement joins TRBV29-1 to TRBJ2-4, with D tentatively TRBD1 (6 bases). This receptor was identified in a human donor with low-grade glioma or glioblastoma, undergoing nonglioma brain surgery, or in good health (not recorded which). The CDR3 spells CSVEKGGAKNIQYF. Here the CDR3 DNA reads TGCAGCGTTGAGAAAGGGGGAGCCAAAAACATTCAGTACTTC.